This TCR beta chain was profiled in a study of blood T cells in healthy people across ages. Together with a sample-barcoded 5' primer, a J-beta primer mix was included in a second PCR lasting roughly 6 to 12 cycles. TCRdb re-called the 5' RACE reads through MiXCR, storing one row per CDR3 protein. This table holds about 800,000 distinct CDR3 sequences, 20% to 25% found once. The sample holds many counts of this clonotype. Its specificity is unknown. Overall study results and limits: There was no known CMV status for donors, so expanded clonotype changes were possibly confounded.

Trimming left V 2 bases short and J 2 bases short, with 10 bases between. The CDR3 length is 15 residues. Per the germline V gene, CDR1 is MNHNS and CDR2 is SASEGT. This sample was also put to use in a study of T cells of mothers and their children.

The chain carries TRBV6-1 and TRBJ2-1; tentative D call: TRBD1 (5 bases). The sequencing sample was made of blood. This clonotype originated in a boy aged 10-17 years in good health. The CDR3 coding sequence is TGTGCCAGCAGTGAACAGGACACCACCTACAATGAGCAGTTCTTC. This gives the protein CASSEQDTTYNEQFF.